This T cell receptor (beta chain) is drawn from a study of identical twins. Findings and caveats of the study: Models predicted less out-of-frame TCR alpha sharing in monozygotic twins than was found. For cord blood, abundant beta clonotypes had fewer insertions, unlike memory repertoires, which showed none.

A note on this clonotype: Its specificity is not known.

Each CDR3 protein gets one entry after TCRdb re-called the 5' RACE reads with MiXCR. The sample carries around 1.7 million distinct CDR3 sequences, around 33% recorded once. The TCR comes from a newborn girl in good health. Sequencing was done on a sample of cord blood.

CDR3 sequence reads: CASSLLPATMNTEAFF. The CDR3 bases are TGTGCCAGCAGCTTACTCCCAGCAACGATGAACACTGAAGCTTTCTTT. The chain employs TRBV7-8 and TRBJ1-1, with no clear D. Germline V gene lookup returns CDR1 SGHVS and CDR2 FQNEAQ. This CDR3 has 16 residues. V was cut by 2 bases and J by 0 bases, with 13 bases left in between.